The 30 T cell receptor beta chains below all came from one sample that was sequenced in a study of blood T cell repertoires in COVID-19. Sequencing used immunoSEQ multiplex PCR; TCRdb keeps in-frame clones, though not all of them. Here the sample spans around 80,000 clones, around 80% being singletons. Sequenced material: peripheral blood. The source is an elderly woman with acute or convalescent COVID-19.

The gene calls are TRBV27 and TRBJ2-7; 7 bases agree with TRBD1. CDR1 MNHEY and CDR2 SMNVEV come from the germline V gene (reference sequence). The CDR3 length is 17 residues. The trim removed 3 bases at V and 0 bases at J, leaving 11 bases unmatched. The CDR3 bases are TGTGCCAGCAGTTTCCACAGGGGCAGGGGATCCTCCTACGAGCAGTACTTC. As protein: CASSFHRGRGSSYEQYF.

The V and J genes are TRBV4-1 and TRBJ2-1; D possibly corresponds to TRBD1 (5 bases). V lost 1 base to trimming and J lost 9 bases, with 10 bases between them. This CDR3 has 13 residues. Germline CDR1 MGHRA, CDR2 YSYEKL. As DNA, the CDR3 is TGCGCCAGCAGCCAAGGACAGCCCATTGAGCAGTTCTTC. Its translation: CASSQGQPIEQFF.

This clone was seen just once. DNA of the CDR3: TGTGCCAGCAGCGCCCGGGACAGGGGGCGCGACTATGGCTACACCTTC. Protein sequence: CASSARDRGRDYGYTF. The chain has TRBV5-4 and TRBJ1-2; 12 bases align to TRBD1. V trimming: 4 bases; J trimming: 3 bases; junction bases outside the gene matches: 7. CDR1 and CDR2 from the germline V gene are SGHNT and YYREEE (reference sequence). This CDR3 spans 16 amino acids. The full variable domain, its missing parts supplied by reference TRBV5-4 and TRBJ1-2, is ETGVTQSPTHLIKTRGQQVTLRCSSQSGHNTVSWYQQALGQGPQFIFQYYREEENGRGNFPPRFSGLQFPNYSSELNVNALELDDSALYLCASSARDRGRDYGYTFGSGTRLTVV.

The gene calls are TRBV5-6 and TRBJ1-2; 7 positions match TRBD1. CDR1 is SGHDT and CDR2 is YYEEEE in the germline V gene. V lost 3 bases to trimming and J lost 5 bases; unmatched junction nucleotides: 10. The CDR3 is 15 residues long. This CDR3 reads CASSSRRQGFYGYTF. In nucleotides, the CDR3 is TGTGCCAGCAGCTCACGCCGACAGGGATTTTATGGCTACACCTTC.

This clone came up a few times. The chain uses TRBV19 and TRBJ1-1, with a tentative D call TRBD1 (6 bases). CDR3 length equals 17 residues. Trimming removed 7 bases from V and 5 bases from J, with 26 bases in between. The germline V gene has CDR1 LNHDA and CDR2 SQIVND (reference sequence). CDR3 residues: CASMMVTTGGRFTEAFF. In DNA, the CDR3 is TGTGCCAGTATGATGGTAACTACGGGGGGGCGCTTTACTGAAGCTTTCTTT.

This chain joins TRBV6-2 or TRBV6-3 and TRBJ1-4; 7 nucleotides line up with TRBD1. Per germline, CDR1 MNHEY and CDR2 SVGEGT. The CDR3 runs 12 residues. After removal of 6 bases from V and 8 bases from J, the junction contained 3 bases not matched to a gene. The CDR3 spells CASSPGQEKLFF. Here the CDR3 DNA reads TGTGCCAGCAGCCCGGGACAGGAAAAACTGTTTTTT.

The chain combines TRBV6-2 or TRBV6-3 with TRBJ2-3; TRBD1 aligns across 7 bases. The CDR3 runs to 17 residues. Germline V lookup: CDR1 MNHEY, CDR2 SVGEGT. Germline trimming cut 5 bases from V and 0 bases from J; bases unmatched to any gene: 11. CDR3 protein: CASSRAGGWFSTDTQYF. The CDR3 DNA sequence: TGTGCCAGCAGTCGGGCAGGGGGTTGGTTTAGCACAGATACGCAGTATTTT.

The chain joins TRBV11-3 to TRBJ2-7, with a weak D call TRBD2 (6 bases). The CDR3 sequence is 12 residues long. Germline-derived CDR1 and CDR2 are SGHNT and YENEEA. V was cut by 9 bases and J by 5 bases, with 14 bases left in between. CDR3 sequence: CARPRASDEQYF. CDR3 DNA: TGTGCCAGGCCGCGGGCTAGCGACGAGCAGTACTTC.

V usage is TRBV7-3 and J usage is TRBJ1-2, with D possibly being TRBD1 (6 bases). The CDR3 length is 14 residues. Trimming pared 5 bases from V and 5 bases from J, leaving 15 bases between. Looked up from germline, CDR1 is SGHTA and CDR2 is FQGTGA. The chain's CDR3 is CASSPEGTTYGYTF. For the CDR3, the DNA is TGTGCCAGCAGCCCAGAGGGGACAACATATGGCTACACCTTC.

The gene calls are TRBV4-1 and TRBJ1-5; D is ambiguous. V dropped 2 bases and J dropped 3 bases, with 8 bases sitting between them. The CDR3 runs 14 residues. The germline V gene encodes CDR1 MGHRA and CDR2 YSYEKL. In DNA form, the CDR3 reads TGCGCCAGCAGCCAATATATGGCCAATCAGCCCCAGCATTTT. Protein: CASSQYMANQPQHF.

The rearrangement links TRBV10-3 to TRBJ1-3; no clear D gene. V shed 3 bases and J shed 3 bases, with 12 bases lying between them. CDR3 size: 15 residues. The V gene's germline CDR1 is ENHRY and CDR2 SYGVKD. Here the CDR3 reads CAISERTGIGNTIYF. CDR3 nucleotide sequence: TGTGCCATCAGTGAAAGAACGGGGATTGGAAACACCATATATTTT.

This clone occurred once. The rearrangement joins TRBV19 to TRBJ1-5, with D maybe TRBD1 (6 bases). The CDR3 runs 14 residues. V was pared by 7 bases and J by 2 bases, with 12 bases between. In germline, CDR1 is LNHDA, CDR2 SQIVND (reference sequence). The CDR3 sequence: CASTLTGRNQPQHF. CDR3 coding DNA: TGTGCCAGTACCTTGACAGGTCGCAATCAGCCCCAGCATTTT.

J is TRBJ1-1 and V is TRBV12-5; D is undetermined. This CDR3 contains 11 residues. CDR1 is LGHNT and CDR2 is FRNRAP in the germline V gene. The V gene lost 5 bases and the J gene lost 6 bases, with 7 bases spanning the gap. The CDR3 region is CASGVGAEAFF. Written as DNA, the CDR3 is TGTGCTAGTGGTGTCGGGGCTGAAGCTTTCTTT.

The CDR3 protein is CASSPKGIEQYF. The CDR3 bases are TGTGCCAGCTCACCAAAGGGGATCGAGCAGTACTTC. The rearrangement uses TRBV18 and TRBJ2-7; D perhaps matches TRBD1 (5 bases). Trimming stripped 2 bases from V and 6 bases from J, with 8 bases between. The CDR3 length is 12 residues. Per germline, CDR1 KGHSH and CDR2 LQKENI.

This chain joins TRBV30 and TRBJ1-6, with 7 nucleotides matching TRBD1. The V and J ends lost 6 bases and 10 bases, in that order; junction bases with no gene match: 3. The CDR3 totals 11 residues. Germline CDR1 and CDR2: GTSNPN and SVGIG (reference sequence). The CDR3 loop reads CACSGGSPLHF. The DNA of the CDR3 is TGTGCCTGTTCAGGGGGATCACCCCTCCACTTT.

A single count supports this clone. The chain uses TRBV5-1 and TRBJ2-1; 9 bases map to TRBD2. The CDR3 totals 16 residues. The junction had 9 bases not matched to a gene; V was cut back by 2 bases and J by 6 bases. Germline V gene lookup returns CDR1 SGHRS and CDR2 YFSETQ. CDR3 nucleotides: TGCGCCAGCAGCTTCGGAGGCGGGGGGGCCGGCAATGAGCAGTTCTTC. Protein: CASSFGGGGAGNEQFF.

The chain employs TRBV28 and TRBJ1-2, with D unresolved. This CDR3 has 14 amino acids. Germline CDR1 is MDHEN and CDR2 is SYDVKM. Trimming removed 1 base from V and 6 bases from J, with 12 bases in between. CDR3 sequence reads: CASSLLVESHGYTF. Written as DNA, the CDR3 is TGTGCCAGCAGTTTATTGGTGGAGAGTCATGGCTACACCTTC.

For the CDR3, the DNA is TGTGCCAGCAGCTTACAGGACCAAGAGACCCAGTACTTC. As protein: CASSLQDQETQYF. The genes are TRBV27 and TRBJ2-5; tentative D call: TRBD1 (5 bases). Deletions cut 6 bases from V and 0 bases from J, with 8 bases between. The V gene's germline CDR1 is MNHEY and CDR2 SMNVEV (reference sequence). The CDR3 totals 13 residues.

This clone came up once. This rearrangement joins TRBV4-1 to TRBJ2-3; TRBD2 agrees at 13 bases. The CDR3 has 19 amino acids. Germline CDR1 is MGHRA and CDR2 is YSYEKL. Germline trimming cut 0 bases from V and 4 bases from J; bases unmatched to any gene: 10. CDR3 DNA sequence: TGCGCCAGCAGCCAAGATGGCCGGACTAGCGGGGGATTTCCAGATACGCAGTATTTT. Its protein is CASSQDGRTSGGFPDTQYF.

CDR3 protein: CARPTSVEKLFF. CDR3 DNA: TGTGCCAGGCCGACATCCGTTGAAAAACTGTTTTTT. This chain joins TRBV7-9 and TRBJ1-4, with D unclear. This CDR3 is 12 amino acids long. Germline-derived CDR1 and CDR2 are SEHNR and FQNEAQ (reference sequence). Trimming removed 9 bases at V and 7 bases at J, with 12 bases between.

The CDR3 reads CASSLGPGGNYGYTF. The CDR3 bases are TGTGCCAGCAGCTTAGGCCCAGGGGGAAACTATGGCTACACCTTC. The rearrangement joins TRBV13 to TRBJ1-2; 7 nucleotides align to TRBD1. Germline V CDR1 and CDR2: PRHDT, FYEKMQ (reference sequence). V trimming: 0 bases; J trimming: 2 bases; junction bases outside the gene matches: 3. The CDR3 has 15 amino acids.

The genes are TRBV30 and TRBJ1-4; 9 bases are shared with TRBD1. The junction had 7 bases not matched to a gene; V was cut back by 4 bases and J by 7 bases. There are 14 residues in the CDR3. CDR1 and CDR2 (germline): GTSNPN, SVGIG (reference sequence). CDR3 DNA sequence: TGTGCCTGGACCACCGGGACAGGGTTTGAAAAACTGTTTTTT. This sequence encodes CAWTTGTGFEKLFF. Complete variable domain (other parts from reference TRBV30 and TRBJ1-4): SQTIHQWPATLVQPVGSPLSLECTVEGTSNPNLYWYRQAAGRGLQLLFYSVGIGQISSEVPQNLSASRPQDRQFILSSKKLLLSDSGFYLCAWTTGTGFEKLFFGSGTQLSVL.

V gene TRBV10-3 combines with J gene TRBJ1-3, with 9 bases lining up with TRBD1. Germline assignment: CDR1 ENHRY and CDR2 SYGVKD. Germline trimming cut 6 bases from V and 0 bases from J; bases unmatched to any gene: 18. This CDR3 is built from 20 residues. CDR3 nucleotide sequence: TGTGCCATCAGCGTAGAACAGGGGGCCCTCTCACGAAACTCTGGAAACACCATATATTTT. This encodes CAISVEQGALSRNSGNTIYF.

This clone has only a few counts. The chain carries TRBV7-9 and TRBJ2-5; a possible D gene is TRBD1 (8 bases). Germline CDR1 is SEHNR and CDR2 is FQNEAQ (reference sequence). This CDR3 has 16 amino acids. Trimming shortened V by 5 bases and J by 2 bases, and 18 bases separated the two germline ends. CDR3 in DNA: TGTGCCAGCAGCCCTCTTTACAGGGGGGGACAAGAGACCCAGTACTTC. Protein: CASSPLYRGGQETQYF.

The chain couples TRBV5-1 to TRBJ2-7, with TRBD1 matching 7 bases. After removal of 0 bases from V and 1 base from J, the junction contained 4 bases not matched to a gene. From germline, CDR1 is SGHRS and CDR2 YFSETQ. The CDR3 has 15 residues. The CDR3 is CASSLVQGSSYEQYF. CDR3 nucleotides: TGCGCCAGCAGCTTGGTACAGGGGAGTTCCTACGAGCAGTACTTC.

Here the CDR3 DNA reads TGTGCCAGCTCCCGTAGCGGGGGAATCACAGATACGCAGTATTTT. The encoded protein is CASSRSGGITDTQYF. The chain employs TRBV18 and TRBJ2-3; 9 bases are a match to TRBD2. J was trimmed by 2 bases and V by 6 bases; bases with no gene match: 6. Germline assignment: CDR1 KGHSH and CDR2 LQKENI. The CDR3 has 15 residues.

The chain joins TRBV5-1 to TRBJ2-1; D is unclear. The CDR3 is 15 residues long. V was shortened by 1 base and J by 0 bases, with 8 bases between the two germline ends. The germline V gene has CDR1 SGHRS and CDR2 YFSETQ. This chain's CDR3 is CASSLWRSSYNEQFF. The CDR3 bases are TGCGCCAGCAGCTTGTGGCGGAGCTCCTACAATGAGCAGTTCTTC.

The rearrangement links TRBV6-5 to TRBJ1-6; possibly TRBD1 for D (5 bases). The V end lost 6 bases, the J end lost 7 bases, and 16 bases lay between the germline ends. The CDR3 covers 15 residues. CDR1 is MNHEY and CDR2 is SVGAGI in the germline V gene. As DNA, the CDR3 is TGTGCCAGCAGCCCCCGGGACTCCAGAAATTCACCCCTCCACTTT. Translating it yields CASSPRDSRNSPLHF.

The V call is TRBV2, the J call TRBJ2-7; 7 nucleotides line up with TRBD1. Germline lookup yields CDR1 SNHLY and CDR2 FYNNEI. V lost 1 base to trimming and J lost 4 bases; unmatched junction nucleotides: 1. The CDR3 loop spans 13 amino acids. Here the CDR3 DNA reads TGTGCCAGCAGTGAAGAGACAGGGTACGAGCAGTACTTC. Encoded protein: CASSEETGYEQYF.

The V gene is TRBV5-4, the J gene TRBJ2-1, with D perhaps matching TRBD2 (5 bases). The CDR3 has 14 residues. From germline, CDR1 is SGHNT and CDR2 YYREEE (reference sequence). V lost 7 bases and J lost 5, with 16 bases in between. DNA for the CDR3: TGTGCCAGCCGGGCCGCCGGACTCGACAATGAGCAGTTCTTC. It specifies CASRAAGLDNEQFF.